Below, one TCR beta chain is given with its context. Its binding antigen is unknown. In the germline V gene (reference sequence), CDR1 corresponds to SEHNR and CDR2 to FQNEAQ. The CDR3, cysteine through phenylalanine, is 18 amino acids long. Just CDR3 DNA is preserved here, 54 bases in frame from base 1. V ends up 1 base short and J 4 bases short, with an unmatched junction base count of 12. In total, roughly 710 healthy bone marrow donors made up the cohort. Cohort members were all nominally healthy when sampled, although unrecorded immune exposures were likely present. The donor tested CMV seropositive, placing the donor among the 289 seropositive members of the cohort. Every donor gave a peripheral blood sample, and the peripheral blood mononuclear cells from that sample were used for TCR beta sequencing. The Qiagen DNeasy Blood Extraction Kit was used to extract genomic DNA from the blood cell samples.

The data stem from a study of cytomegalovirus exposure and HLA in healthy donors (dated by TCRdb to 2016 to 2017). About the full investigation: An earlier analysis of some 600 of the donors reported approximately 260 Gb of sequence data and 117 million unique TCR beta sequences obtained from 180 million or so T cells. About 280 gigabases of sequencing data and 91 million or so unique TCR sequences made up an early release that covered roughly 670 HLA-typed donors. Among the roughly 430 genotyped donors, around 79% belonged to the genetic ancestry cluster associated with self-reported Caucasian donors. The study aimed to test whether cataloging public T cell receptors could reveal signatures of past pathogen exposure. The T cell repertoires of about 700 subjects were profiled by immunosequencing and related to cytomegalovirus serostatus. A separate validation cohort of approximately 120 different subjects was used in addition to the 666-subject first cohort. The study combined high-throughput TCR immunosequencing, statistical association of individual TCRs with disease status, and machine learning to predict cytomegalovirus infection status. In a later analysis, previously published TCR beta repertoires from 666 donors were re-analyzed and high-resolution HLA genotyping was added so that TCR occurrence patterns could be studied. Rather than drawing on any new phenotypic data, the later analysis identified candidate immune exposures from TCR beta sequences and the way those sequences occurred across donors. An earlier analysis of 450 to 750 of the donors used high-throughput TCR beta sequencing to judge whether each TCR beta V gene segment behaved as functional or pseudogenic. Donor age, sex, ethnicity and CMV serostatus were compiled alongside the repertoire data. A later genetic analysis used genome-wide SNP genotypes for 398 of the 666 donors, treating that subset as a discovery cohort. Every discovery cohort repertoire had been produced on one sequencing platform. HLA typing included class I and class II loci at four-digit resolution. Typing coverage varied by locus: roughly 620-640 donors for A, B, C, DRB1 and DQB1; roughly 560 for DQA1; about 600 for DPA1; 400 to 480 for DPB1. Several DR-DQ haplotypes were handled as single units for association and clustering, since linkage in the cohort was strong. Among around 400 genotyped donors of the cohort, an average of about 240,000 unique TCR beta nucleotide sequences were sequenced per donor, roughly 18% of them non-productive. General findings and caveats noted by the study authors: Across donors, most TCR sequences were observed very rarely, whereas some public TCRs were present in many individuals. Roughly uniform sequencing depth across donors was assumed in presence/absence analyses, although this assumption may not hold. The study gave a list of about 150 TCR beta chains associated with cytomegalovirus. According to a later analysis, most CMV-associated TCR beta chains appeared to be HLA-restricted, and the HLA associations seemed to be driven largely by CMV exposure. In vitro tests confirmed that a few of the cytomegalovirus-associated TCR beta chains recognize cytomegalovirus antigens. In a later genetic analysis, fewer N-insertions in productive TCRs were reported among donors in an Asian-associated ancestry cluster than the approximately 670-donor mean. Correlated functional status among segregating V segments might reflect linkage disequilibrium, but an unknown experimental factor could not be ruled out. Because counts were too low, 15 to 20 rarely observed V segments, including chromosome 9 orphons, were left out of the earlier analysis of 587 of the donors. An earlier analysis of 587 of the donors showed that most TCR beta V segments appeared in productive rearrangements either about 87% or about 30% of the time, which broadly matched IMGT annotations. According to a later analysis, TCR association rates differed among HLA loci, with DRB1 alleles showing the most associated TCRs and HLA-C alleles showing the fewest. A further reported finding was that TCR beta sequences accurately predicted the HLA-A and HLA-B alleles for most subjects in the first cohort. The 87-base-pair reads could not distinguish some IMGT-functional V segments, including TRBV6-2 and TRBV6-3, so those segments were excluded. In both the original and validation cohorts, the classifier was reported to diagnose cytomegalovirus status with high specificity and sensitivity. When HLA alleles, especially DR and DQ, strongly co-occurred, attributing TCR associations to individual alleles was difficult. The authors suggested that the approach could potentially be generalized to other disease states and immunological phenotypes. The sequencing pipeline was judged likely to have produced a cluster of highly shared sequence variants as a technical artifact. The cohort was sequenced for TCR beta chains only, and without alpha or paired-chain data the features that could be detected were limited. V-gene and J-gene trimming of TCR beta chains was associated with a missense DCLRE1C variant in a later genetic analysis, and the association was replicated in an independent cohort. Compared with equally common non-associated chains, HLA-associated TCR beta chains in a later analysis were more clonally expanded and had lower generation probabilities. According to a later analysis, parvovirus B19, influenza, CMV and Epstein-Barr virus appeared linked to several top co-occurrence clusters. CMV serostatus was the only immune exposure information available for the cohort. Because HLA typing was unavailable for some donors at each locus, only the typed subset was used in association tests. At a false discovery rate of 0.05, a later analysis linked under 20,000 TCR beta sequences to specific HLA alleles.

The library was generated by the immunoSEQ multiplex PCR assay. A mixture of 60 forward primers for TCR Vbeta segments and 13 reverse primers for TCR Jbeta segments was used in the multiplex PCR. The CDR3 region of rearranged TCR beta genes was amplified from genomic DNA with a multiplex PCR assay. On the Illumina HiSeq System, the amplified TCR beta libraries were sequenced as 87-base-pair reads. On the authors' methods: A later analysis tallied tens of millions of unique TCR beta chains across the 700 or so repertoires, and approximately 12 million of those chains were shared by two or more donors. Raw reads were error-corrected and collapsed into unique sequences with a nearest-neighbor algorithm that merged closely related sequences to remove PCR and sequencing errors. CDR3 sequences were aligned to IMGT reference sequences to assign V, D and J gene segments. For a sequence to be retained, at least a six-nucleotide match to both a V gene segment and a J gene segment was required. Rearrangements were classified as productive when the CDR3 lacked stop codons and remained in frame with V and J, and all other rearrangements were classified as non-productive. CDR3 was defined by IMGT convention, running from the second conserved V-encoded cysteine to the conserved J-encoded phenylalanine. The earlier analysis of 550 to 650 of the donors excluded any sequence lacking an unambiguous match to a single V gene segment. An earlier analysis of 587 of the donors called V segments functional above 56.7% productive rearrangements and segregating when the between-donor standard deviation exceeded 5%. A statistical classification framework was developed to diagnose cytomegalovirus status using the catalog of TCR beta chain sequences. In a later analysis, TCR nucleotide sequences were compared against IMGT/GENE-DB human TR gene sequences so that V and J genes could be assigned. In a later analysis, CDR3 sequences and most-parsimonious VDJ recombination scenarios were assigned using the TCRdist pipeline. A later analysis defined each TCR beta chain by its CDR3 amino acid sequence plus V-gene family, and excluded reads lacking a unique V-gene family. To address suspected cross-contamination and a sequencing artifact, a later analysis removed approximately 600 highly shared, low-generation-probability nucleotide sequences. In a later analysis, a clonal expansion index was calculated for each public chain from normalized within-repertoire ranks of inferred template counts. A later analysis computed generation probabilities with a VDJ recombination model fitted to out-of-frame rearrangements, and checked the results against IGoR. Hypergeometric tests were used in a later analysis to score TCR-TCR, TCR-HLA and TCR-CMV co-occurrence, with a repertoire-size bias correction applied to the TCR pairs. A later analysis estimated false discovery rates by permuting HLA or CMV assignments 20 times. A later analysis grouped co-occurring TCRs with DBSCAN, adding TCRdist sequence similarity when clustering within HLA-allele-positive subsets. Repertoires with fewer than 30,000 or more than 120,000 public chains were left out of co-occurrence clustering, as were a few repertoires with anomalous nucleotide sharing. TCRdb obtained this table from immuneACCESS and retained in-frame rearrangements with V and J assigned. These tables miss some clones; where compared with another copy, unresolved V genes account for less than half of the shortfall, and the remainder is unexplained. That table furnishes V, J and clone size, whereas the DNA furnished D and trimming. This sample's table lists 200,000 to 250,000 clones. Less than 1% of the sample belongs to the ten largest clones.

Rearrangement joined TRBV7-9 to TRBJ1-2, and TRBD1 aligns with 10 junction nucleotides. The TCR was taken from a woman in her twenties or thirties in good health and CMV-seropositive. Source material: PBMCs. Here is the DNA: TGTGCCAGCAGCTTAGGCGGGAGTGACAGGGGGCCCCTCTATGGCTACACCTTC. Protein translation: CASSLGGSDRGPLYGYTF. With all but the CDR3 taken from the reference TRBV7-9 and TRBJ1-2 genes, the full variable domain is: DTGVSQNPRHKITKRGQNVTFRCDPISEHNRLYWYRQTLGQGPEFLTYFQNEAQLEKSRLLSDRFSAERPKGSFSTLEIQRTEQGDSAMYLCASSLGGSDRGPLYGYTFGSGTRLTVV.